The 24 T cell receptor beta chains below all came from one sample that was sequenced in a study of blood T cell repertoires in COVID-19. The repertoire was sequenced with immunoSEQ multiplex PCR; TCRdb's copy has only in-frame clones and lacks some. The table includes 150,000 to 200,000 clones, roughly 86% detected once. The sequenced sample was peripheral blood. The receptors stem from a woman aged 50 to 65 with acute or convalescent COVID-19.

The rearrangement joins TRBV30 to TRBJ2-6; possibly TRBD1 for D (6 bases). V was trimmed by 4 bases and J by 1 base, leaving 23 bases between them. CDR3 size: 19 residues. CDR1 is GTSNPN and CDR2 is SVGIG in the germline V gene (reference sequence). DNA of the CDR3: TGTGCCTGGACCCCCGTGACAGGAGTCTTTACTTCTGGGGCCAACGTCCTGACTTTC. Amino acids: CAWTPVTGVFTSGANVLTF.

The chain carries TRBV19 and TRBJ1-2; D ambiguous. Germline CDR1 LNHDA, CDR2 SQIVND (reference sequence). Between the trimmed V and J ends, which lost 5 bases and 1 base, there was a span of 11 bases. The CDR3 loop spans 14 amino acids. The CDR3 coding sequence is TGTGCCAGTAGTTTTGGAACAGATAACTATGGCTACACCTTC. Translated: CASSFGTDNYGYTF. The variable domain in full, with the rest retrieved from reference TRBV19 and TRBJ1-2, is DGGITQSPKYLFRKEGQNVTLSCEQNLNHDAMYWYRQDPGQGLRLIYYSQIVNDFQKGDIAEGYSVSREKKESFPLTVTSAQKNPTAFYLCASSFGTDNYGYTFGSGTRLTVV.

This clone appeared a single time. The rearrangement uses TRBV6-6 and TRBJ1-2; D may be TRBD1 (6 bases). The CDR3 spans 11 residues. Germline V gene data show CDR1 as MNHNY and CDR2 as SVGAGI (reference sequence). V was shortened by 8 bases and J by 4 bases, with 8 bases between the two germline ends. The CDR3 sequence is CASGTPYGYTF. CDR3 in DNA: TGTGCCAGCGGGACACCCTATGGCTACACCTTC.

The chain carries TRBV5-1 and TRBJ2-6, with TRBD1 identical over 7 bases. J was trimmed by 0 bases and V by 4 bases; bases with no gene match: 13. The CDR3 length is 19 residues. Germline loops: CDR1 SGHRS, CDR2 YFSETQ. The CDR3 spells CASSRLLPTGVSGANVLTF. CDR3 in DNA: TGCGCCAGCAGCAGACTACTCCCTACAGGGGTCTCTGGGGCCAACGTCCTGACTTTC.

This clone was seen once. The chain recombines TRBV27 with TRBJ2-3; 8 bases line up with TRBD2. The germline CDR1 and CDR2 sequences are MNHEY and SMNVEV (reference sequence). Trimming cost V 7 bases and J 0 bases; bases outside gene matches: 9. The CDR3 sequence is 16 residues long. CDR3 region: CASTPSGYSSTDTQYF. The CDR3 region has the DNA TGTGCCAGCACCCCTAGCGGGTACTCTAGCACAGATACGCAGTATTTT.

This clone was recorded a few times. CDR3 region: CASTGGTHEAFF. CDR3 nucleotide sequence: TGTGCCAGCACAGGGGGCACCCATGAAGCTTTCTTT. The chain recombines TRBV2 with TRBJ1-1; 8 nucleotides agree with TRBD1. The junction had 5 bases not matched to a gene; V was cut back by 7 bases and J by 7 bases. The CDR3 extends over 12 amino acids. The V gene's germline CDR1 is SNHLY and CDR2 FYNNEI.

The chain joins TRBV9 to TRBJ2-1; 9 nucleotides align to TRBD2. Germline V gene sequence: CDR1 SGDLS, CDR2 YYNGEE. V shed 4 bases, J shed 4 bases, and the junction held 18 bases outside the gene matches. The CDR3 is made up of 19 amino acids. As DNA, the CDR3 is TGTGCCAGCAGCTTCTCCCTGGGGGGTAGCGGGGGACTTTACAATGAGCAGTTCTTC. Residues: CASSFSLGGSGGLYNEQFF.

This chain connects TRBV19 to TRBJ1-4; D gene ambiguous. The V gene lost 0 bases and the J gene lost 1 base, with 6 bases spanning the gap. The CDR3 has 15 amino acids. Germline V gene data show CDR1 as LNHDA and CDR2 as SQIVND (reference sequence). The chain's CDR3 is CASSIEGRTNEKLFF. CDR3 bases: TGTGCCAGTAGTATAGAGGGCAGAACTAATGAAAAACTGTTTTTT.

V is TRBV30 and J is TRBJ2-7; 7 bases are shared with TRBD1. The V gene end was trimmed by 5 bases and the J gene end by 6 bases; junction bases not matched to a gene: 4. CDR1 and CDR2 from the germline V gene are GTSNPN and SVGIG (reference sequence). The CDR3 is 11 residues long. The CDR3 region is CAWDRASEQYF. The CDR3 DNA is TGTGCCTGGGACAGGGCCAGCGAGCAGTACTTC. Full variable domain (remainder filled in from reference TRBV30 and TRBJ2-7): SQTIHQWPATLVQPVGSPLSLECTVEGTSNPNLYWYRQAAGRGLQLLFYSVGIGQISSEVPQNLSASRPQDRQFILSSKKLLLSDSGFYLCAWDRASEQYFGPGTRLTVT.

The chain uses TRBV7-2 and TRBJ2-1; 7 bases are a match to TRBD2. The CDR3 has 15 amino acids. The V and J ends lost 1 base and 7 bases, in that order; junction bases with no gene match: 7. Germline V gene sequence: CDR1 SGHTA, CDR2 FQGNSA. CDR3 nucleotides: TGTGCCAGCAGCTTAGTATGGGGGACTAATAATGAGCAGTTCTTC. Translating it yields CASSLVWGTNNEQFF.

The CDR3: CASSLVGDTTIYF. The CDR3 bases are TGTGCCAGCAGCTTAGTCGGGGATACGACCATATATTTT. V and J are TRBV11-2 and TRBJ1-3, with D unclear. Trimming removed 1 base from V and 10 bases from J, with 11 bases in between. CDR1 SGHAT and CDR2 FQNNGV come from the germline V gene. This CDR3 contains 13 residues.

The CDR3 reads CASTVQVYNSPLHF. CDR3 DNA sequence: TGTGCCAGCACTGTACAAGTTTATAATTCACCCCTCCACTTT. The rearrangement joins TRBV6-5 to TRBJ1-6, with D hard to call. The CDR3 spans 14 residues. V shed 7 bases and J shed 4 bases, with 11 bases lying between them. Germline CDR1 and CDR2: MNHEY and SVGAGI.

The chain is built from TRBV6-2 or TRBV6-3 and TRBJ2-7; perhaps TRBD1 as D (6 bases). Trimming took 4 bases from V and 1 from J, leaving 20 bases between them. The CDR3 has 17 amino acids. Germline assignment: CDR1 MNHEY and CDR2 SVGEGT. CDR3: CASSSRQPGVPSYEQYF. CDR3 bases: TGTGCCAGCAGTTCCCGGCAACCAGGGGTCCCATCCTACGAGCAGTACTTC.

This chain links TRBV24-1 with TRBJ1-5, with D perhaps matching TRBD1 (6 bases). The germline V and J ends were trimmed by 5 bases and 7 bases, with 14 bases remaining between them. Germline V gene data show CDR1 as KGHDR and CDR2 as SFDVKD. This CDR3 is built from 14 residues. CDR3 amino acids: CATSGAGAWQPQHF. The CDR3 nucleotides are TGTGCCACCAGTGGAGCGGGGGCTTGGCAGCCCCAGCATTTT.

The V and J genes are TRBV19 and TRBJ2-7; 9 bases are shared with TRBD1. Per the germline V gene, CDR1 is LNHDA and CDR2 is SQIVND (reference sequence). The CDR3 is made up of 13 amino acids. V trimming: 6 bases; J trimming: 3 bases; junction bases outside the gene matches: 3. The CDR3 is CASSDRGDYEQYF. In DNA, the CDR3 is TGTGCCAGTAGCGACAGGGGGGACTACGAGCAGTACTTC.

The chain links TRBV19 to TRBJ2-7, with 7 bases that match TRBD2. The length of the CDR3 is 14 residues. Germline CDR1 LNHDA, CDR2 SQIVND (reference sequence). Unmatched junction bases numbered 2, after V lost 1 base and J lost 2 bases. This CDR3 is CASSIVSGTYEQYF. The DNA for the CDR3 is TGTGCCAGTAGTATAGTGAGCGGGACCTACGAGCAGTACTTC.

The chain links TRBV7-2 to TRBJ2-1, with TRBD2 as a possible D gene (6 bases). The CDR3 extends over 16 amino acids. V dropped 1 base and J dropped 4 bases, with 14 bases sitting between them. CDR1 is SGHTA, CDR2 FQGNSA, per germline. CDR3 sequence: CASSLEGGTAYNEQFF. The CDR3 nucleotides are TGTGCCAGCAGCTTAGAAGGCGGGACGGCTTACAATGAGCAGTTCTTC.

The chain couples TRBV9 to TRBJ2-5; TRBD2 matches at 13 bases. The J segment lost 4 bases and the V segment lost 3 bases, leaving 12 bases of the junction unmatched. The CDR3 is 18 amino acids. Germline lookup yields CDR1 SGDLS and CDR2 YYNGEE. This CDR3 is CASSEGLAGIVLGETQYF. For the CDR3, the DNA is TGTGCCAGCAGCGAGGGACTAGCGGGGATAGTCCTAGGAGAGACCCAGTACTTC.

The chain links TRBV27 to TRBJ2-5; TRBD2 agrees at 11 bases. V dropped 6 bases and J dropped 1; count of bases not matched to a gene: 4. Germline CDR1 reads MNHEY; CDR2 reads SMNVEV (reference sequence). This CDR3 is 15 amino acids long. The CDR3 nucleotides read TGTGCCAGCAGACTAGCGGGAGAACTCCAAGAGACCCAGTACTTC. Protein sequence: CASRLAGELQETQYF.

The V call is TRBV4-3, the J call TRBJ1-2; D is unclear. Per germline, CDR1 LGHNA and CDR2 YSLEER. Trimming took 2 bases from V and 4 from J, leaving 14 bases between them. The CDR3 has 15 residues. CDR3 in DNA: TGCGCCAGCAGCCAACGGGTAGATGTCATCTATGGCTACACCTTC. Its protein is CASSQRVDVIYGYTF.

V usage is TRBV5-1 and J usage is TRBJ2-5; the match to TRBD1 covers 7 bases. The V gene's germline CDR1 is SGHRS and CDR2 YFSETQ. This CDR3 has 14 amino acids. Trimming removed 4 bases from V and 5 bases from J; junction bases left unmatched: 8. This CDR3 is CASSKTGSGETQYF. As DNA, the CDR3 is TGCGCCAGCAGCAAGACAGGGTCAGGGGAGACCCAGTACTTC.

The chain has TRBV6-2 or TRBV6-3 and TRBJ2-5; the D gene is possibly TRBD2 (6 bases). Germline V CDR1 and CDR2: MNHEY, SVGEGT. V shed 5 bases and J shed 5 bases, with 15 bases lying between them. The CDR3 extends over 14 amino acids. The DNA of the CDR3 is TGTGCCAGCAGTCTCCAGGCGGGGACGGAGACCCAGTACTTC. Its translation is CASSLQAGTETQYF.

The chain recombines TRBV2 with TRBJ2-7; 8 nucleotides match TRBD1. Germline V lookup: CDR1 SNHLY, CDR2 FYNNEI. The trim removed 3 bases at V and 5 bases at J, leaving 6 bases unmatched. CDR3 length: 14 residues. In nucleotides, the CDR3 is TGTGCCAGCAGTGAGGGGACAGGCGACGACGAGCAGTACTTC. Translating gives CASSEGTGDDEQYF.

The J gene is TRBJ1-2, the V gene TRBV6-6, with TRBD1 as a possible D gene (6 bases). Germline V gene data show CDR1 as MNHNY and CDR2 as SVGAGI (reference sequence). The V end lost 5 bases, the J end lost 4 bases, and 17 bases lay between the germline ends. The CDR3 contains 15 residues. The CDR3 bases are TGTGCCAGCAGTCTCGGGGACATGGATGTCTATGGCTACACCTTC. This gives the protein CASSLGDMDVYGYTF.